A single T cell receptor (beta chain) is shown here with its context. Its cognate antigen is unknown. Excluded: other autoimmune disease, uncontrolled infection, pregnancy or lactation. Orbital computed tomography, thyroid ultrasound, TRAb, serum thyroxine and clinical symptoms formed the basis of diagnosis. V shed 3 bases and J 1 base; nucleotides not matched to a gene: 6. The CDR3 contains 15 residues. The V gene's germline CDR1 is SGDLS and CDR2 YYNGEE. This record belongs to a study of Graves' ophthalmopathy and Graves' hyperthyroidism. Study outcomes and limitations: Ophthalmopathy progression cases were predicted by the model with approximately 66% sensitivity and 72.22% specificity.

The authors amplified TCR beta CDR3 regions from RNA transcripts. The library came from an HTBI-primed first-round RT-PCR and a second-round multiplex PCR. MiXCR was run by TCRdb on the multiplex PCR reads, yielding one entry per CDR3 protein. The sample yields around 1,000,000 distinct CDR3 sequences, about 40% seen once. Material for sequencing was peripheral blood or thyroid tissue (not recorded which). This TCR was sampled from an adult man with Graves' hyperthyroidism. This chain links TRBV9 with TRBJ1-1; 7 nucleotides align to TRBD1. In DNA, the CDR3 is TGTGCCAGCAGCGCGGCACAGGGGAGGAACACTGAAGCTTTCTTT. Translated, it gives CASSAAQGRNTEAFF.